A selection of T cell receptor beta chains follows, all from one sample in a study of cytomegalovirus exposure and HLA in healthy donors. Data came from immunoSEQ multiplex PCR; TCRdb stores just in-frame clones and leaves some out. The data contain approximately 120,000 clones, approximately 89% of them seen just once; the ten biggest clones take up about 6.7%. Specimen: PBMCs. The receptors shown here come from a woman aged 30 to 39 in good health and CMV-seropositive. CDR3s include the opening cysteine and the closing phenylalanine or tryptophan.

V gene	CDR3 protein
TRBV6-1	CASSEPRQGLHQF
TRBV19	CASSPLQPYQETQYF
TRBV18	CASSLTGIDGYTF
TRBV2	CASRRQGGGGYTF
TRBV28	CASSLGTVPYEQYF
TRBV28	CASSHHRDRSTDTQYF
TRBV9	CASSVGTAQETQYF
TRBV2	CASTETAYSYGYTF
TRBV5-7	CASSLRGYEIGEADTQYF
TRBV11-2	CASSLGEEQYF
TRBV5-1	CASSRGKGVYNEQFF
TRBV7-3	CASSNPGLVPQFF
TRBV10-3	CAISESTGGEVKTQYF
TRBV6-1	CASSGDILSYEQYF
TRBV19	CASSILGPGYGYTF
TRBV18	CASSLTPSYEQYF
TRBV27	CASSLSPGAGTNEQFF
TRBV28	CASSSLLPGNTEAFF
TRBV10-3	CAISEDLVGGGRDEQFF
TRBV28	CASTSSGYEQYF
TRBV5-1	CASSFNRGAYEQYF
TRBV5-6	CASKGLAGDRNEQFF
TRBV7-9	CASSPGLAGSSYEQYF
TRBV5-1	CASSLRGAPNEKLFF
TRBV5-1	CASSLVAGGLSPSTDTQYF
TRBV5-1	CASSLVNTGTGNTIYF
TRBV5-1	CASSSNYGYTF
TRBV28	CASKRGPRGTEAFF
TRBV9	CASSVAAVGLLTDTQYF
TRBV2	CASSPGLAGVDEQFF
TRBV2	CASGWTGSTDTQYF
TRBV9	CASSPRGAGSGELFF
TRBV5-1	CASSRWGSQETQYF
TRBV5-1	CASSPQGTADGYTF
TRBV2	CASRSGRDTEAFF
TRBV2	CASSEAADSFSYEQYF
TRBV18	CASSPGGGGAFF
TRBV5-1	CASSLGSGNEQFF
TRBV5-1	CASSLGLAGGEETQYF
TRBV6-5	CASSYHSKNTEAFF
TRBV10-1	CASSEGVGGSYGYTF
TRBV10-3	CAINADRSTYEQYF
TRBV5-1	CASSANRDTTEAFF
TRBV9	CASSGTVLNTEAFF
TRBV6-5	CASSYRRAGGDTQYF
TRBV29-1	CSVSDRGSTEAFF